This TCR beta chain was sequenced for a study of T cells in Graves' hyperthyroidism and ophthalmopathy. The TCR beta CDR3 regions underwent amplification using RNA transcripts as the source. RT-PCR in the first round (using the HTBI primer set) targeted the TCR CDR3. TCRdb called the multiplex PCR reads again in MiXCR, with one record for every CDR3 protein. The sample lists hundreds of thousands of distinct CDR3 sequences, around 38% occurring once. Absent ophthalmopathy progression within 18 months defined stable Graves' hyperthyroidism. These patients, aged 18 to 65, had recently diagnosed hyperthyroidism lasting under 2 months. Patients having uncontrolled infection, another autoimmune disease, pregnancy or lactation were not included. Germline V CDR1 and CDR2: SGHRS, YFSETQ. The CDR3 length is 16 residues. Between the trimmed V and J ends, which lost 5 bases and 0 bases, there was a span of 14 bases.

The clonotype was recovered from a man aged 18 to 29 with Graves' hyperthyroidism. The sample consisted of blood. J is TRBJ1-4 and V is TRBV5-1, with a weak D call TRBD1 (5 bases). The CDR3 DNA sequence: TGCGCCAGCAGTCGGCAGGGAGATCCAACTAATGAAAAACTGTTTTTT. It translates to CASSRQGDPTNEKLFF.